These T cell receptor beta chains were read from a single sample in a study of blood T cell repertoires in COVID-19. Produced via immunoSEQ multiplex PCR; TCRdb's table is partial and in-frame only. The sample gives about 100,000 clones, approximately 87% of which show up once; around 15% is in the top ten. The material sequenced was peripheral blood. The source of these receptors is a man aged 45-60 years with acute or convalescent COVID-19. Both conserved end residues are part of each CDR3. D genes are given only for firm matches. Expanded clones get a size class; other rows say once, few or many, or leave the size out.

TRBJ2-2,TRBV5-1,.,few,CASSLLERDTGELFF,TGCGCCAGCAGCCTACTTGAACGGGACACCGGGGAGCTGTTTTTT
TRBJ2-5,TRBV5-4,.,.,CASSLVERGETQYF,TGTGCCAGCAGCTTGGTGGAACGGGGGGAGACCCAGTACTTC
TRBJ2-7,TRBV6-6,.,.,CASSPQETYEQYF,TGTGCCAGCAGTCCACAGGAAACCTACGAGCAGTACTTC
TRBJ1-2,TRBV7-3,.,.,CASSLGVWGRDGYTF,TGTGCCAGCAGCTTAGGGGTTTGGGGGCGAGATGGCTACACCTTC
TRBJ1-5,TRBV5-6,.,.,CASSLGDGLKPQHF,TGTGCCAGCAGCTTGGGAGACGGACTGAAGCCCCAGCATTTT
TRBJ1-3,TRBV7-9,TRBD1,.,CASSHGQGDGDTIYF,TGTGCCAGCAGCCACGGACAGGGTGACGGGGACACCATATATTTT
TRBJ2-3,TRBV10-2,.,.,CASRTTDTQYF,TGCGCCAGCAGGACTACAGATACGCAGTATTTT
TRBJ2-1,TRBV7-6,TRBD2,.,CASSLEVTSGYNEQFF,TGTGCCAGCAGCTTAGAAGTGACTAGCGGTTACAATGAGCAGTTCTTC
TRBJ2-1,TRBV5-1,TRBD2,.,CASSLGLAGILDEQFF,TGCGCCAGCAGCTTGGGACTAGCGGGAATTCTGGATGAGCAGTTCTTC
TRBJ1-1,TRBV16,.,.,CASSPEEGGTEAFF,TGTGCCAGCAGCCCCGAGGAGGGAGGGACTGAAGCTTTCTTT
TRBJ1-3,TRBV3-1/TRBV3-2,.,.,CASSPDQGSGNTIYF,TGTGCCAGCAGCCCGGACCAGGGATCTGGAAACACCATATATTTT
TRBJ2-1,TRBV6-6,TRBD2,.,CASSRTSGDYNEQFF,TGTGCCAGCAGTAGGACTAGCGGAGACTACAATGAGCAGTTCTTC
TRBJ2-1,TRBV7-9,TRBD2,.,CASSLVGGRRSYNEQFF,TGTGCCAGCAGCTTGGTGGGCGGGAGAAGGTCCTACAATGAGCAGTTCTTC
TRBJ2-1,TRBV7-9,.,.,CASSPSWTSNEQFF,TGTGCCAGCAGCCCCTCCTGGACTTCCAATGAGCAGTTCTTC
TRBJ2-7,TRBV30,.,.,CAWNQGRGEQYF,TGTGCCTGGAACCAAGGGCGGGGCGAGCAGTACTTC
TRBJ2-5,TRBV7-8,.,.,CASSPETQYF,TGTGCCAGCAGCCCGGAGACCCAGTACTTC